This entry features one TCR beta chain sequence. This entry belongs to a study of shared clonotypes between healthy human individuals. Using immunoSEQ multiplex PCR, the repertoire was profiled, and TCRdb retains in-frame clones only, with some absent. The sample holds roughly 220,000 clones, approximately 65% seen once. The CDR3 extends over 13 amino acids. The germline V gene encodes CDR1 SGHNT and CDR2 YYREEE (reference sequence). The V and J ends lost 5 bases and 8 bases, in that order; junction bases with no gene match: 5. This receptor was taken from a man aged 25 to 40 in good health. Source material: memory CD4+ T cells sorted from blood. This sample's subset: CD45RA-negative fraction. The chain has TRBV5-4 and TRBJ2-2; 8 positions agree with TRBD1. The CDR3, as DNA: TGTGCCAGCAGTGGACAGGGAAGGGGGGAGCTGTTTTTT. Protein: CASSGQGRGELFF.